Listed below are T cell receptor beta chains from one sample, sequenced in a study of identical twins. TCRdb re-called the 5' RACE reads through MiXCR, storing one row per CDR3 protein. The sample yields approximately 530,000 distinct CDR3 sequences, 20% to 25% seen once. In addition, the sample was reused for a study of yellow fever vaccine responses in identical twins.

Sequenced input: CD4+ T cells sorted from blood. The source is a woman aged 18-29 years in good health. The CDR3 runs from the conserved cysteine through the conserved F or W. Each record gives: clone size, V gene, D gene, J gene, CDR3 protein, CDR3 DNA. D genes are given only for firm matches. Clone size is stated in some rows and not others, as once, few, many or a class when expanded.

once	TRBV7-9	-	TRBJ2-5	CASSLVAFTLQETQYF	TGTGCCAGCAGCTTAGTCGCCTTTACCCTTCAAGAGACCCAGTACTTC
many	TRBV7-8	TRBD2	TRBJ2-7	CASSPAGLLSYEQYF	TGTGCCAGCAGCCCAGCGGGACTACTATCCTACGAGCAGTACTTC
few	TRBV12-3/TRBV12-4	-	TRBJ2-3	CASGYGGGTDTQYF	TGTGCCAGCGGCTACGGGGGAGGTACAGATACGCAGTATTTT
-	TRBV7-6	TRBD2	TRBJ2-1	CASSSASGSYEQFF	TGTGCCAGCAGCTCGGCTAGCGGGAGCTATGAGCAGTTCTTC
-	TRBV24-1	-	TRBJ2-7	CATSDSTEGAYEQYF	TGTGCCACCAGTGACTCCACGGAGGGCGCCTACGAGCAGTACTTC
few	TRBV29-1	-	TRBJ1-1	CSVEAGGGTEAFF	TGCAGCGTTGAAGCGGGGGGTGGAACTGAAGCTTTCTTT
few	TRBV7-3	TRBD1	TRBJ2-3	CASSLTGGRAVTDTQYF	TGTGCCAGCTCCCTTACAGGGGGGCGGGCAGTCACAGATACGCAGTATTTT
-	TRBV18	-	TRBJ2-3	CASSPPGAGTGDTQYF	TGTGCCAGCTCACCACCCGGGGCAGGGACTGGAGATACGCAGTATTTT
few	TRBV27	-	TRBJ2-5	CASSSELGATQYF	TGTGCCAGCAGTTCTGAGCTGGGCGCGACCCAGTACTTC
few	TRBV5-1	-	TRBJ1-2	CASSLNPAYDGYTF	TGCGCCAGCAGCTTGAATCCGGCGTACGATGGCTACACCTTC
few	TRBV12-3/TRBV12-4	TRBD2	TRBJ2-2	CASRHFGTSGSKGNTGELFF	TGTGCCAGCAGGCACTTCGGGACTAGCGGGAGTAAAGGGAACACCGGGGAGCTGTTTTTT
-	TRBV3-1	TRBD2	TRBJ2-3	CASSQLAGGADTQYF	TGTGCCAGCAGCCAACTAGCGGGTGGGGCAGATACGCAGTATTTT
few	TRBV20-1	-	TRBJ2-7	CSARSPQEQYF	TGCAGTGCTAGGTCTCCCCAAGAGCAGTACTTC
-	TRBV20-1	-	TRBJ1-1	CSARLGGRENTEAFF	TGCAGTGCTAGACTTGGGGGGCGGGAGAACACTGAAGCTTTCTTT
-	TRBV4-1	TRBD2	TRBJ2-3	CASSPGKGLASYAPTDTQYF	TGCGCCAGCAGCCCCGGGAAGGGACTAGCCTCCTATGCCCCCACAGATACGCAGTATTTT
-	TRBV27	-	TRBJ2-3	CASRYATQYF	TGTGCCAGCCGATATGCTACGCAGTATTTT